The 20 T cell receptor beta chains reported below all come from one sample, sequenced in a study of blood T cell repertoires in COVID-19. The method was immunoSEQ multiplex PCR; TCRdb's version includes in-frame clones alone and lacks a portion of them. The data contain about 220,000 clones, roughly 90% of them seen just once; the ten biggest clones take up 3.5% to 4.5%. Source material: PBMCs or T cells enriched from blood (not recorded which). The source of these receptors is a woman aged 40 to 50 with acute COVID-19.

The chain is built from TRBV19 and TRBJ1-6, with 10 positions matching TRBD1. Looked up from germline, CDR1 is LNHDA and CDR2 is SQIVND (reference sequence). This CDR3 region has 14 residues. V trimming: 4 bases; J trimming: 10 bases; junction bases outside the gene matches: 4. The CDR3 bases are TGTGCCAGTAGTACGACAGGGGGCTGGTCACCCCTCCACTTT. This codes for CASSTTGGWSPLHF.

Only a few counts were recorded for this clone. J is TRBJ1-1 and V is TRBV7-6, with 11 bases identical to TRBD1. Germline lookup yields CDR1 SGHVS and CDR2 FNYEAQ. The V segment lost 5 bases and the J segment 12 bases; nucleotides outside the gene matches: 11. This CDR3 contains 14 residues. The CDR3 nucleotides read TGTGCCAGCAGCCGAGGGACAGGGGGTAGCGGAACTTTCTTT. Translated: CASSRGTGGSGTFF.

CDR3 DNA sequence: TGTGCCAGCAGGCAAGCGGGGCTACTCTACAATGAGCAGTTCTTC. Amino acid sequence: CASRQAGLLYNEQFF. The rearrangement uses TRBV5-6 and TRBJ2-1; TRBD2 agrees at 7 bases. The junction had 8 bases not matched to a gene; V was cut back by 5 bases and J by 3 bases. CDR1 is SGHDT, CDR2 YYEEEE, per germline. The CDR3 contains 15 residues.

The CDR3 loop reads CASSKGSRQGVGYTF. In DNA form, the CDR3 reads TGTGCCAGCAGCAAAGGCTCGAGACAGGGTGTAGGCTACACCTTC. The chain employs TRBV21-1 and TRBJ1-2; TRBD1, as called in the table, went unchecked against the DNA. TRBV21-1 is listed as a pseudogene. The CDR3 is 15 residues long.

The V and J genes are TRBV27 and TRBJ1-1, with 11 bases identical to TRBD1. The CDR3 runs 15 residues. CDR1 is MNHEY and CDR2 is SMNVEV in the germline V gene (reference sequence). Trimming took 2 bases from V and 6 from J; bases not matched to a gene: 5. In nucleotides, the CDR3 is TGTGCCAGCAGTTTAGGACAGGGGGCGATCGCTGAAGCTTTCTTT. Protein product: CASSLGQGAIAEAFF.

This chain joins TRBV7-9 and TRBJ1-5; TRBD1 agrees at 7 bases. The germline CDR1 and CDR2 sequences are SEHNR and FQNEAQ (reference sequence). The length of the CDR3 is 14 residues. J was trimmed by 6 bases and V by 1 base; bases with no gene match: 3. CDR3 region: CASSLEGAGQPQHF. The CDR3 coding sequence is TGTGCCAGCAGCTTAGAGGGGGCCGGTCAGCCCCAGCATTTT.

The rearrangement links TRBV7-9 to TRBJ2-1; D remains ambiguous. Germline V gene lookup returns CDR1 SEHNR and CDR2 FQNEAQ (reference sequence). The CDR3 spans 14 residues. V lost 3 bases and J lost 0, with 6 bases in between. CDR3 region: CASSFPGSYNEQFF. DNA for the CDR3: TGTGCCAGCAGCTTCCCGGGCTCCTACAATGAGCAGTTCTTC.

The DNA for the CDR3 is TGTGCCAGCGGGACAGGGGTTGGCTACACCTTC. Translating gives CASGTGVGYTF. The chain recombines TRBV6-5 with TRBJ1-2; 10 bases agree with TRBD1. This CDR3 spans 11 amino acids. V lost 8 bases, J lost 7 bases, and 1 base stayed unmatched. The germline V gene has CDR1 MNHEY and CDR2 SVGAGI.

The V and J genes are TRBV5-6 and TRBJ1-2; D remains unclear. The ends were cut back, 2 bases at V and 2 bases at J, with 16 bases in the middle. The CDR3 loop spans 16 amino acids. In germline, CDR1 is SGHDT, CDR2 YYEEEE. The CDR3 loop is CASSLNSRHSNYGYTF. The CDR3 DNA reads as TGTGCCAGCAGCTTAAACTCGAGACATTCCAACTATGGCTACACCTTC.

This chain connects TRBV5-6 to TRBJ2-1; D is possibly TRBD1 (6 bases). Trimming took off 1 base at V and 8 bases at J, with 10 bases between the two ends. The CDR3 is made up of 13 amino acids. Germline CDR1 reads SGHDT; CDR2 reads YYEEEE. CDR3 protein: CASSLSRGDEQFF. CDR3 DNA: TGTGCCAGCAGCTTGTCCAGGGGTGATGAGCAGTTCTTC.

The chain employs TRBV25-1 and TRBJ1-1; D unclear. The CDR3 is 16 amino acids. The V and J ends lost 3 bases and 0 bases respectively, with 14 bases between them. The germline CDR1 and CDR2 sequences are MGHDK and SYGVNS. Written as DNA, the CDR3 is TGTGCCAGCAGTGATTCAAACCCGGGTATGAACACTGAAGCTTTCTTT. The encoded protein is CASSDSNPGMNTEAFF.

The chain is built from TRBV4-3 and TRBJ2-7; possible D gene TRBD1, 5 bases. The germline V and J ends were trimmed by 0 bases and 3 bases, with 9 bases remaining between them. Germline V gene data show CDR1 as LGHNA and CDR2 as YSLEER. CDR3 length: 14 amino acids. DNA for the CDR3: TGCGCCAGCAGCCAAGATATGACAGACTACGAGCAGTACTTC. Encoded protein: CASSQDMTDYEQYF.

The V call is TRBV5-1, the J call TRBJ1-6; 10 bases match TRBD1. The trim removed 6 bases at V and 9 bases at J, leaving 6 bases unmatched. The germline CDR1 and CDR2 sequences are SGHRS and YFSETQ. The CDR3 is 14 amino acids. The chain's CDR3 is CASMPGQGISPLHF. DNA of the CDR3: TGCGCCAGCATGCCGGGACAGGGGATTTCACCCCTCCACTTT.

The chain links TRBV18 to TRBJ1-2; TRBD1 aligns across 9 bases. This CDR3 contains 20 residues. CDR1 and CDR2 (germline): KGHSH, LQKENI. Unmatched junction bases numbered 23, after V lost 3 bases and J lost 6 bases. CDR3 sequence reads: CASSPTLTIGPGQGVNGYTF. The CDR3 coding sequence is TGTGCCAGCTCACCTACCCTTACAATAGGACCGGGACAGGGCGTCAATGGCTACACCTTC.

This clone appeared a single time. The V and J genes are TRBV15 and TRBJ1-1; unclear D gene. This CDR3 contains 13 residues. V was pared by 0 bases and J by 11 bases, with 13 bases between. In germline, CDR1 is LNHNV, CDR2 YYDKDF (reference sequence). The CDR3 region has the DNA TGTGCCACCAGCAGAGAAGTTGACACCCCGGCTTTCTTT. Translation gives CATSREVDTPAFF. Combining the CDR3 with reference TRBV15 and TRBJ1-1 gives the whole variable domain DAMVIQNPRYQVTQFGKPVTLSCSQTLNHNVMYWYQQKSSQAPKLLFHYYDKDFNNEADTPDNFQSRRPNTSFCFLDIRSPGLGDTAMYLCATSREVDTPAFFGQGTRLTVV.

The chain joins TRBV1 to TRBJ1-5. TRBV1 constitutes a pseudogene. The CDR3 has 16 amino acids. The CDR3 is CTSSPPGGGVTQPQHF. The DNA of the CDR3 is TGCACCAGCAGCCCCCCAGGCGGGGGGGTGACTCAGCCCCAGCATTTT.

The V and J genes are TRBV9 and TRBJ1-3, with TRBD1 matching over 7 bases. The CDR3 extends over 19 amino acids. V lost 4 bases, J lost 3 bases, and 19 bases stayed unmatched. Germline CDR1 is SGDLS and CDR2 is YYNGEE. CDR3 in amino acids: CASSKGQVRFQGGGNTIYF. As DNA, the CDR3 is TGTGCCAGCAGCAAAGGACAGGTCCGGTTTCAGGGGGGTGGAAACACCATATATTTT.

V usage is TRBV19 and J usage is TRBJ1-2, with 7 bases fitting TRBD1. The length of the CDR3 is 14 residues. The germline V gene encodes CDR1 LNHDA and CDR2 SQIVND (reference sequence). V was clipped by 4 bases and J by 4 bases; unmatched bases: 6. The CDR3 sequence: CASSTTGTVYGYTF. In DNA, the CDR3 is TGTGCCAGTAGTACCACCGGGACAGTCTATGGCTACACCTTC.

The rearrangement links TRBV6-1 to TRBJ2-1; tentative D call: TRBD1 (6 bases). CDR1 is MNHNS and CDR2 is SASEGT in the germline V gene. The CDR3 covers 12 residues. Trimming took off 2 bases at V and 7 bases at J, with 6 bases between the two ends. CDR3 bases: TGTGCCAGCAGTGAAAGGGGGAATGAGCAGTTCTTC. Translated, it gives CASSERGNEQFF.

The J gene is TRBJ1-1, the V gene TRBV20-1; weak D call: TRBD1 (5 bases). The CDR3 is 11 amino acids. Germline CDR1 is DFQATT and CDR2 is SNEGSKA (reference sequence). Trimming stripped 6 bases from V and 5 bases from J, with 10 bases between. The CDR3 loop reads CSAQGRTEAFF. In DNA, the CDR3 is TGCAGTGCCCAGGGTAGGACTGAAGCTTTCTTT.